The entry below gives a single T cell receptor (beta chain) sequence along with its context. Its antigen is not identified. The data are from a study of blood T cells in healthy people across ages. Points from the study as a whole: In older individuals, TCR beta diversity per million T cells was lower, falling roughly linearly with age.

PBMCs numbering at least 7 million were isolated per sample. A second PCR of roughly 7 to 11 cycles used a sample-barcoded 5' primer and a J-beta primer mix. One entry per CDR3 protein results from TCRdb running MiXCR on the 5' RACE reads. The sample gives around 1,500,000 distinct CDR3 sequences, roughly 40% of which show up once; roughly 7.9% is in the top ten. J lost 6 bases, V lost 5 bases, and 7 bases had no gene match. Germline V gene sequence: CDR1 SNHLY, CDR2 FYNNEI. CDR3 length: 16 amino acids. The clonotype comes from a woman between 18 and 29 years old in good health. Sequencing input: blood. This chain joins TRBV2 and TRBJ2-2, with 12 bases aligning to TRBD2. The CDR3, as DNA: TGTGCCAGCAGTCCTAATACTAGCGGGAGGTCCGGGGAGCTGTTTTTT. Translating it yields CASSPNTSGRSGELFF.